Each of the 2 T cell receptor beta chains below was sequenced from the same sample in a study of Graves' ophthalmopathy and Graves' hyperthyroidism (dated by TCRdb to between 2018 and 2020). Reads for this sample came from an Illumina HiSeq 2000. For repertoire sequencing, the TCR beta CDR3 regions were amplified from RNA transcripts. The first round of RT-PCR was done with HTBI primers and the Qiagen OneStep RT-PCR kit, and was followed by a second round of multiplex PCR, then size selection and purification. TCRdb redid the processing of the public reads, applying fastp at Q25 and MiXCR, and retained in-frame beta chains. CDR3 protein sequences are deduplicated, and each keeps its most common genes and DNA. This sample comprises over a million distinct CDR3 sequences, 35% to 40% of them detected only once. Approximately 12% of the sample rests with the top ten. Specimen: peripheral blood or thyroid tissue (not recorded which). The source is an adult man with Graves' hyperthyroidism.

J is TRBJ1-2 and V is TRBV6-6, with 8 bases identical to TRBD1. Germline V gene data show CDR1 as MNHNY and CDR2 as SVGAGI (reference sequence). This CDR3 comprises 15 residues. The V and J ends lost 6 bases and 3 bases, in that order; junction bases with no gene match: 9. The DNA of the CDR3 is TGTGCCAGCAGGGACCCCGGGACAGGACACTATGGCTACACCTTC. It specifies CASRDPGTGHYGYTF.

The J gene is TRBJ1-2, the V gene TRBV10-1, with TRBD1 as a possible D gene (5 bases). This CDR3 has 14 amino acids. V lost 8 bases and J 4 bases, leaving 17 bases between the germline ends. Germline V gene data show CDR1 as WNHNN and CDR2 as SYGVQD (reference sequence). DNA for the CDR3: TGCGCCAGCCAAGAGACAGCCCACTTCTATGGCTACACCTTC. Translation gives CASQETAHFYGYTF.